This passage covers 26 T cell receptor beta chains from one sample sequenced in a study of CD8 T cells in ankylosing spondylitis. TCRdb reprocessed the 5' RACE reads with MiXCR, giving one entry per CDR3 protein. This table has about 100,000 distinct CDR3 sequences, 24% appearing once. The sequenced sample consisted of synovial fluid, either unsorted or a sorted T cell fraction (not recorded which). Every receptor here comes from a male donor with ankylosing spondylitis.

The chain joins TRBV10-3 to TRBJ2-7; D ambiguous. Germline V lookup: CDR1 ENHRY, CDR2 SYGVKD. V lost 0 bases and J 7 bases, leaving 16 bases between the germline ends. The CDR3 runs to 15 residues. CDR3 region: CAISESLANMGEQYF. The CDR3 nucleotides are TGTGCCATCAGTGAGTCGCTGGCCAATATGGGGGAGCAGTACTTC.

The rearrangement links TRBV7-8 to TRBJ1-1; D might be TRBD1 (6 bases). Trimming removed 1 base from V and 5 bases from J, with 14 bases in between. The CDR3 runs to 15 residues. In germline, CDR1 is SGHVS, CDR2 FQNEAQ. The CDR3 is CASSLEYQGQTEAFF. The CDR3 DNA sequence: TGTGCCAGCAGCTTAGAGTATCAGGGACAAACTGAAGCTTTCTTT.

The chain uses TRBV7-9 and TRBJ1-2, with D maybe TRBD1 (6 bases). V dropped 6 bases and J dropped 2 bases, with 13 bases sitting between them. The CDR3 loop spans 14 amino acids. Germline V gene lookup returns CDR1 SEHNR and CDR2 FQNEAQ (reference sequence). The CDR3 spells CASSTGQWNYGYTF. In DNA form, the CDR3 reads TGTGCCAGCAGTACGGGACAATGGAACTATGGCTACACCTTC.

This rearrangement joins TRBV25-1 to TRBJ1-1; a weak D match, TRBD1 (6 bases). CDR1 is MGHDK, CDR2 SYGVNS, per germline. V gave up 2 bases and J gave up 4 bases, with 17 bases separating them. The CDR3 runs 16 residues. The chain's CDR3 is CASSELQGIGITEAFF. The CDR3 nucleotides read TGTGCCAGCAGTGAACTCCAGGGGATAGGGATCACTGAAGCTTTCTTT. The variable domain in full, completed from reference TRBV25-1 and TRBJ1-1, reads EADIYQTPRYLVIGTGKKITLECSQTMGHDKMYWYQQDPGMELHLIHYSYGVNSTEKGDLSSESTVSRIRTEHFPLTLESARPSHTSQYLCASSELQGIGITEAFFGQGTRLTVV.

The rearrangement uses TRBV5-1 and TRBJ1-1, with D tentatively TRBD1 (5 bases). Trimming left V 4 bases short and J 3 bases short, with 13 bases between. Germline loops: CDR1 SGHRS, CDR2 YFSETQ. This CDR3 has 14 residues. The CDR3 is CASSPGGFDTEAFF. DNA of the CDR3: TGCGCCAGCAGCCCCGGGGGATTTGACACTGAAGCTTTCTTT.

The chain carries TRBV13 and TRBJ2-1; 9 positions match TRBD2. CDR3 size: 16 residues. The germline V gene encodes CDR1 PRHDT and CDR2 FYEKMQ (reference sequence). The ends lost 4 bases at V and 4 bases at J; junction bases unmatched: 8. The CDR3 DNA sequence: TGTGCCAGCAGCTCCGTTGCCGCGGGAGGGTACAATGAGCAGTTCTTC. Its translation is CASSSVAAGGYNEQFF.

This clonotype was counted many times. The chain has TRBV20-1 and TRBJ1-5; D gene ambiguous. In germline, CDR1 is DFQATT, CDR2 SNEGSKA (reference sequence). The germline V and J ends were trimmed by 4 bases and 1 base, with 11 bases remaining between them. The CDR3 extends over 14 amino acids. CDR3 in amino acids: CSAMSGLSNQPQHF. The CDR3 region has the DNA TGCAGTGCTATGTCCGGTTTAAGCAATCAGCCCCAGCATTTT.

This clonotype was detected many times. V gene TRBV7-2 combines with J gene TRBJ2-7; 9 bases are shared with TRBD2. This CDR3 has 15 residues. The ends lost 5 bases at V and 2 bases at J; junction bases unmatched: 7. Germline values: CDR1 SGHTA, CDR2 FQGNSA. The CDR3 DNA reads as TGTGCCAGCAGCCCTTTGCCTAGCGGGACCTACGAGCAGTACTTC. This translates into CASSPLPSGTYEQYF. The full variable domain, with the rest looked up from reference TRBV7-2 and TRBJ2-7, is GAGVSQSPSNKVTEKGKDVELRCDPISGHTALYWYRQSLGQGLEFLIYFQGNSAPDKSGLPSDRFSAERTGGSVSTLTIQRTQQEDSAVYLCASSPLPSGTYEQYFGPGTRLTVT.

The chain links TRBV5-5 to TRBJ2-7, with D unclear. Trimming took 1 base from V and 4 from J, leaving 12 bases between them. Germline values: CDR1 SGHKS, CDR2 YYEKEE (reference sequence). The CDR3 is 14 amino acids. The CDR3 is CASSLSEPPYEQYF. The CDR3 DNA reads TGTGCCAGCAGCTTGTCGGAGCCGCCTTACGAGCAGTACTTC. Full variable domain (outside the CDR3, taken from reference TRBV5-5 and TRBJ2-7): DAGVTQSPTHLIKTRGQQVTLRCSPISGHKSVSWYQQVLGQGPQFIFQYYEKEERGRGNFPDRFSARQFPNYSSELNVNALLLGDSALYLCASSLSEPPYEQYFGPGTRLTVT.

V usage is TRBV5-1 and J usage is TRBJ1-1; D uncertain. Germline-derived CDR1 and CDR2 are SGHRS and YFSETQ. There are 16 residues in the CDR3. Trimming took 0 bases from V and 5 from J, leaving 17 bases between them. This CDR3 reads CASSLGELGLGTEAFF. In DNA form, the CDR3 reads TGCGCCAGCAGCTTGGGAGAATTGGGATTGGGGACTGAAGCTTTCTTT.

The chain carries TRBV20-1 and TRBJ1-3; D not certain. Trimming cost V 5 bases and J 0 bases, with 14 bases left between them. From germline, CDR1 is DFQATT and CDR2 SNEGSKA (reference sequence). CDR3 length: 15 residues. The CDR3 DNA follows: TGCAGTGCTGAGGAAAGGCCAAACTCTGGAAACACCATATATTTT. Amino acid sequence: CSAEERPNSGNTIYF.

In its sample, this clonotype was seen a few times. The rearrangement links TRBV20-1 to TRBJ2-1, with D hard to call. The germline CDR1 and CDR2 sequences are DFQATT and SNEGSKA (reference sequence). The CDR3 consists of 13 residues. The germline V and J ends were trimmed by 6 bases and 2 bases, with 11 bases remaining between them. The CDR3 DNA reads TGCAGTGCCGGAAGTTCAGCCTACAATGAGCAGTTCTTC. Its translation: CSAGSSAYNEQFF.

This clonotype was counted a few times. The V and J genes are TRBV11-2 and TRBJ2-5; weak D call: TRBD1 (6 bases). The CDR3 has 15 residues. With 0 bases removed from V and 7 bases from J, the gap between germline ends came to 15 bases. Germline V lookup: CDR1 SGHAT, CDR2 FQNNGV. The CDR3 region has the DNA TGTGCCAGCAGCTTAGATAGGACAGCTCGCGGGACCCAGTACTTC. It codes for CASSLDRTARGTQYF.

This clonotype has more than one count but fewer than ten. The chain is built from TRBV5-1 and TRBJ2-3, with TRBD2 matching over 7 bases. The CDR3 length is 13 residues. Germline CDR1 is SGHRS and CDR2 is YFSETQ. Unmatched junction bases numbered 1, after V lost 0 bases and J lost 6 bases. The CDR3: CASSLVSGDTQYF. As DNA, the CDR3 is TGCGCCAGCAGCTTGGTTAGCGGGGATACGCAGTATTTT.

The chain has TRBV29-1 and TRBJ2-3; D may be TRBD2 (5 bases). Germline values: CDR1 SQVTM, CDR2 ANQGSEA. The CDR3 is made up of 13 amino acids. V was shortened by 7 bases and J by 7 bases, with 18 bases between the two germline ends. The CDR3 loop reads CSASDYFRNTQYF. CDR3 DNA sequence: TGCAGCGCCTCAGACTACTTTAGAAATACGCAGTATTTT.

The chain uses TRBV10-3 and TRBJ1-2, with TRBD1 matching 8 bases. Germline CDR1 is ENHRY and CDR2 is SYGVKD. The junction had 4 bases not matched to a gene; V was cut back by 2 bases and J by 8 bases. The CDR3 totals 13 residues. CDR3 nucleotide sequence: TGTGCCATCAGTGAGCAGGGGGCGGGCGGCTACACCTTC. Its translation: CAISEQGAGGYTF.

This clonotype has more than one count but fewer than ten. The gene calls are TRBV20-1 and TRBJ2-5; 11 bases agree with TRBD2. This CDR3 contains 17 residues. V trimming: 3 bases; J trimming: 4 bases; junction bases outside the gene matches: 13. Germline loops: CDR1 DFQATT, CDR2 SNEGSKA (reference sequence). The CDR3 sequence: CSASITSGSLGGETQYF. The DNA for the CDR3 is TGCAGTGCTAGTATCACTAGCGGGAGCCTGGGGGGAGAGACCCAGTACTTC.

This clonotype has ten or more counts. In nucleotides, the CDR3 is TGTGCCAGCAGTTTAGTAGGGTATTATGGCTACACCTTC. This gives the protein CASSLVGYYGYTF. This chain joins TRBV12-3 or TRBV12-4 and TRBJ1-2; D call uncertain. V lost 1 base, J lost 5 bases, and 8 bases lay in between. This CDR3 has 13 residues.

This clonotype has only a few counts. The rearrangement links TRBV27 to TRBJ1-2; D might be TRBD1 (5 bases). Germline V CDR1 and CDR2: MNHEY, SMNVEV (reference sequence). The ends were cut back, 5 bases at V and 4 bases at J, with 17 bases in the middle. There are 15 residues in the CDR3. The CDR3 spells CASSPRTDSPYGYTF. The CDR3 region has the DNA TGTGCCAGCAGTCCCCGAACCGACAGTCCCTATGGCTACACCTTC.

The table lists this clonotype with many counts. The CDR3 bases are TGCAGCGTTGAAGGGAGGGGACAGCAAGAGACCCAGTACTTC. Protein sequence: CSVEGRGQQETQYF. The V call is TRBV29-1, the J call TRBJ2-5, with D perhaps TRBD1 (7 bases). CDR3 length equals 14 residues. Trimming took off 1 base at V and 2 bases at J, with 11 bases between the two ends. Germline V lookup: CDR1 SQVTM, CDR2 ANQGSEA. The full variable domain, its missing parts supplied by reference TRBV29-1 and TRBJ2-5, is SAVISQKPSRDICQRGTSLTIQCQVDSQVTMMFWYRQQPGQSLTLIATANQGSEATYESGFVIDKFPISRPNLTFSTLTVSNMSPEDSSIYLCSVEGRGQQETQYFGPGTRLLVL.

The chain combines TRBV27 with TRBJ2-5; no firm D call. Trimming took 4 bases from V and 3 from J, leaving 6 bases between them. Germline V gene data show CDR1 as MNHEY and CDR2 as SMNVEV (reference sequence). The CDR3 has 12 residues. The CDR3 here is CASSWTKETQYF. CDR3 in DNA: TGTGCCAGCAGTTGGACGAAAGAGACCCAGTACTTC.

By share, this clonotype ranks as medium-sized (0.01 to 0.1%). The chain has TRBV7-2 and TRBJ1-4, with D maybe TRBD1 (6 bases). There are 14 residues in the CDR3. Per the germline V gene, CDR1 is SGHTA and CDR2 is FQGNSA. Trimming cost V 5 bases and J 8 bases, with 15 bases left between them. The CDR3 loop reads CASSQTGTREKLFF. In DNA, the CDR3 is TGTGCCAGCAGCCAAACAGGGACGCGGGAAAAACTGTTTTTT.

The chain employs TRBV2 and TRBJ2-7; the D gene could be TRBD1 or TRBD2 (5 bases each). V gave up 7 bases and J gave up 3 bases, with 13 bases separating them. Germline CDR1 reads SNHLY; CDR2 reads FYNNEI. The length of the CDR3 is 13 residues. The CDR3 sequence is CASTSGTDYEQYF. CDR3 in DNA: TGTGCCAGCACCTCAGGGACCGACTACGAGCAGTACTTC.

The rearrangement links TRBV5-5 to TRBJ2-1, with 9 bases aligning to TRBD2. Germline CDR1 and CDR2: SGHKS and YYEKEE (reference sequence). CDR3 length: 15 residues. The V and J ends lost 2 bases and 3 bases, in that order; junction bases with no gene match: 3. CDR3 nucleotides: TGTGCCAGCAGCTTAGCGGGAGGCTACTACAATGAGCAGTTCTTC. This sequence encodes CASSLAGGYYNEQFF.

The sample holds a few counts of this clonotype. The chain couples TRBV5-1 to TRBJ2-3; 13 bases align to TRBD2. Germline V CDR1 and CDR2: SGHRS, YFSETQ. The CDR3 contains 15 residues. V gave up 4 bases and J gave up 6 bases; unmatched junction bases: 5. The CDR3 reads CASSPELAGGDTQYF. DNA of the CDR3: TGCGCCAGCAGCCCAGAACTAGCGGGAGGGGATACGCAGTATTTT.

In its sample, this clonotype was seen many times. V and J are TRBV11-1 and TRBJ1-2; possibly TRBD1 for D (5 bases). Trimming pared 5 bases from V and 2 bases from J, leaving 30 bases between. The length of the CDR3 is 20 residues. Looked up from germline, CDR1 is SGHAT and CDR2 is FQDESV (reference sequence). The CDR3 loop is CASSPMPPGRASYGNYGYTF. CDR3 bases: TGTGCCAGCAGCCCGATGCCTCCGGGACGCGCTAGCTACGGGAACTATGGCTACACCTTC.